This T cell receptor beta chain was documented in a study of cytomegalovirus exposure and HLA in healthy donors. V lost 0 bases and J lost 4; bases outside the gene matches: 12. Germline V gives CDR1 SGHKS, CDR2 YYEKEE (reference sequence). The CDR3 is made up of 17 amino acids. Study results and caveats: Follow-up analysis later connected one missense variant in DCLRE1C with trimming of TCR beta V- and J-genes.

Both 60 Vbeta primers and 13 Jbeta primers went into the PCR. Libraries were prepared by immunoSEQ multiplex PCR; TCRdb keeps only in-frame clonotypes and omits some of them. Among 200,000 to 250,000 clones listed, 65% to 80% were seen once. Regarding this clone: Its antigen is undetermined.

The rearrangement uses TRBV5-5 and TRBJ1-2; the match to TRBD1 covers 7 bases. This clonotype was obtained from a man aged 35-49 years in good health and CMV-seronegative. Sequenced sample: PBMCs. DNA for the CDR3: TGTGCCAGCAGCTTGGCCGGAGGGGGCGCTTTTATCTATGGCTACACCTTC. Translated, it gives CASSLAGGGAFIYGYTF.